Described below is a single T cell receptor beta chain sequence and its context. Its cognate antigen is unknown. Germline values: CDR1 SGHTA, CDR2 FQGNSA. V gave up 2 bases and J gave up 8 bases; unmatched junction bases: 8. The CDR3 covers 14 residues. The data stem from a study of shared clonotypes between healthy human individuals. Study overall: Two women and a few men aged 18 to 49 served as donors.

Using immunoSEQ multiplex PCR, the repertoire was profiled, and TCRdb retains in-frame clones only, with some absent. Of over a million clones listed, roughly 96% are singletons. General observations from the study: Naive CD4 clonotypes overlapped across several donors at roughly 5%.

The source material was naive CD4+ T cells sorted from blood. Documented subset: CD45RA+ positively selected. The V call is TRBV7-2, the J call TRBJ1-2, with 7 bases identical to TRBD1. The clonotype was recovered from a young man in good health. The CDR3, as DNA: TGTGCCAGCAGCTTATCAACAGGGGTTTACGGCTACACCTTC. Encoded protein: CASSLSTGVYGYTF. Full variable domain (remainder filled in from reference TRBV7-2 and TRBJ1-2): GAGVSQSPSNKVTEKGKDVELRCDPISGHTALYWYRQSLGQGLEFLIYFQGNSAPDKSGLPSDRFSAERTGGSVSTLTIQRTQQEDSAVYLCASSLSTGVYGYTFGSGTRLTVV.